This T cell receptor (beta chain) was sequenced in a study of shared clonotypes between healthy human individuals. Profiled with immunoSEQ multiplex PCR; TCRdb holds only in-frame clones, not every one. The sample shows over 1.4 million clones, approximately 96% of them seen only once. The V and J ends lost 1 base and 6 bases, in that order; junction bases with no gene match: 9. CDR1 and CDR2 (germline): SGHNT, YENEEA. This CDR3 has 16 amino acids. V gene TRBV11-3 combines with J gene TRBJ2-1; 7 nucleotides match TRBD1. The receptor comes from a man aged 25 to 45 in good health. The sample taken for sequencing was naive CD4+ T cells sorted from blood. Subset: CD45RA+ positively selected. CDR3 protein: CASSLGQGETVNEQFF. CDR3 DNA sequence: TGTGCCAGCAGCTTAGGTCAGGGGGAGACGGTCAATGAGCAGTTCTTC.